This T cell receptor beta chain was found in a study of blood T cells in healthy people across ages. The authors ran a second PCR of 7 to 11 cycles using a sample-barcoded 5' primer and a J-beta primer mix. TCRdb re-called the 5' RACE reads through MiXCR, storing one row per CDR3 protein. The repertoire holds 1.5 million to 2 million distinct CDR3 sequences, with 35% to 50% as singletons. The CDR3 loop spans 13 amino acids. Trimming took 0 bases from V and 10 from J, leaving 11 bases between them. Germline V CDR1 and CDR2: SGDLS, YYNGEE. This receptor was identified in a human donor in good health. The sample consisted of blood. The chain has TRBV9 and TRBJ2-1, with D possibly called TRBD1 or TRBD2 (5 bases each). The chain's CDR3 is CASSVGDRIEQFF. The CDR3 nucleotides read TGTGCCAGCAGCGTAGGGGACCGGATCGAGCAGTTCTTC.